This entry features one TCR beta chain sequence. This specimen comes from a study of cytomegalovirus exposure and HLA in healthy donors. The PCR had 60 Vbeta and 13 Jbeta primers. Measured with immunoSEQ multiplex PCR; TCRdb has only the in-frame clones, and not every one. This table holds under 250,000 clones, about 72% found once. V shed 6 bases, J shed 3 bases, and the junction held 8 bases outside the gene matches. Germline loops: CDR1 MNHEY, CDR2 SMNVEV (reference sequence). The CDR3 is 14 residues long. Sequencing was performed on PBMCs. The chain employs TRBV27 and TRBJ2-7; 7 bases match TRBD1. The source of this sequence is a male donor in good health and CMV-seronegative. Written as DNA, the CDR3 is TGTGCCAGCAGCAATCCCGGGACAGACTACGAGCAGTACTTC. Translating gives CASSNPGTDYEQYF.